Following are 22 T cell receptor beta chains from one sample sequenced in a study of tumor and adjacent non-tumor tissue in lung cancer. The library came from three nested PCR rounds adapted from ARM-PCR protocols. Via MiXCR, TCRdb re-called the multiplex PCR reads, giving one row per CDR3 protein. The data show some 74,000 distinct CDR3 sequences, with just under 75% seen just once and 8.5% to 10% held by the top ten. This sample's RNA came from whole unsorted tissue. The material sequenced was lung tumor tissue. All receptors come from a middle-aged woman with non-small cell lung cancer.

For this clonotype: Germline and junction disagree at one end, which may indicate a read error. V is TRBV6-1 and J is TRBJ2-1; tentatively, D is TRBD1 (5 bases). CDR1 is MNHNS and CDR2 is SASEGT in the germline V gene. CDR3 length: 15 residues. This chain's CDR3 is CANSEQETSCNEQFF. In nucleotides, the CDR3 is TGTGCCAACAGTGAACAGGAAACCTCCTGCAATGAGCAGTTCTTC.

Concerning this clonotype: With a much larger clone just one base away, this may be a read error. The rearrangement links TRBV20-1 to TRBJ2-7; D is undetermined. Germline CDR1 and CDR2: DFQATT and SNEGSKA (reference sequence). V was clipped by 2 bases and J by 0 bases, with 8 bases between them. This CDR3 contains 13 residues. The CDR3 is CSARHPVSYEQYF. The CDR3 DNA follows: TGCAGTGCTAGACACCCAGTCTCCTACGAGCAGTACTTC.

This clonotype has more than one count but fewer than ten. Here the CDR3 reads CASSVLAAYNEQFF. DNA of the CDR3: TGCGCCAGCAGCGTGTTAGCGGCGTACAATGAGCAGTTCTTC. The J gene is TRBJ2-1, the V gene TRBV5-1; D is possibly TRBD2 (6 bases). Germline CDR1 SGHRS, CDR2 YFSETQ. V was shortened by 4 bases and J by 4 bases, with 12 bases between the two germline ends. The CDR3 runs 14 residues.

A few counts support this clonotype. Being one base from a much bigger clone, this may be a read error. This chain links TRBV14 with TRBJ2-1; D is perhaps TRBD1 or TRBD2 (5 bases each). CDR3 length: 15 residues. Germline CDR1 is SGHDN and CDR2 is FVKESK. V was cut by 4 bases and J by 6 bases, with 16 bases left in between. The CDR3 sequence: CASSPVGTEANEQFF. CDR3 DNA sequence: TGTGCCAGCAGCCCGGTAGGGACGGAGGCCAATGAGCAGTTCTTC.

Details on this clonotype: The CDR3 ends on some other residue instead of the conserved phenylalanine or tryptophan, so this is likely a read error. J is TRBJ2-4 and V is TRBV6-5; D uncertain. The CDR3 has 11 residues. The germline CDR1 and CDR2 sequences are MNHEY and SVGAGI. Trimming took 7 bases from V and 6 from J, leaving 7 bases between them. CDR3 loop: CASTSLNIQYL. CDR3 sequence (DNA): TGTGCCAGCACTTCCTTAAACATTCAGTACTTA.

V usage is TRBV4-1 and J usage is TRBJ2-5; 11 bases align to TRBD2. CDR3 length: 14 amino acids. Germline CDR1 reads MGHRA; CDR2 reads YSYEKL. The chain's CDR3 is CISSLGTSGETQYF. CDR3 coding DNA: TGCATCAGCAGCCTAGGGACTAGCGGAGAGACCCAGTACTTC.

Turning to this clonotype: With a much larger clone just one base away, this may be a read error. J is TRBJ1-1 and V is TRBV28; tentative D call: TRBD1 (5 bases). V lost 7 bases, J lost 11 bases, and 17 bases lay in between. The CDR3 runs to 12 residues. Germline V gives CDR1 MDHEN, CDR2 SYDVKM. The CDR3 region is CASIRDRGRAFF. CDR3 bases: TGTGCCAGCATCAGGGACCGGGGGAGGGCTTTCTTT.

About this clonotype itself: The conserved final phenylalanine or tryptophan is absent from the CDR3, which likely points to a read error. The chain uses TRBV30 and TRBJ1-6; TRBD1 agrees at 9 bases. Germline V gene data show CDR1 as GTSNPN and CDR2 as SVGIG (reference sequence). The CDR3 consists of 15 residues. V gave up 7 bases and J gave up 8 bases; unmatched junction bases: 12. The CDR3 DNA is TGTGCCTACCCGATGGGACAGGGACGAGATTCACCCCTCCACTTA. This translates into CAYPMGQGRDSPLHL.

As concerns this clonotype: An end of the junction does not agree with germline; a read error may underlie this. This sequence joins TRBV4-1 and TRBJ1-5; D gene ambiguous. This CDR3 has 14 amino acids. CDR1 and CDR2 (germline): MGHRA, YSYEKL. The CDR3 DNA is TGCGCCTGCAGCCAAGGACTGCGCAATCAGCCCCAGCATTTT. It is translated as CACSQGLRNQPQHF.

Details on this clonotype: No conserved phenylalanine or tryptophan ends this CDR3, so it is likely a read error. This chain uses TRBV28 with TRBJ2-1; D is unresolved. V lost 0 bases, J lost 7 bases, and 4 bases lay in between. This CDR3 comprises 12 residues. Germline lookup yields CDR1 MDHEN and CDR2 SYDVKM. In DNA form, the CDR3 reads TGTGCCAGCAGTTTATGGCGGAATGAGCAGTTCTCC. Translated, it gives CASSLWRNEQFS.

The chain uses TRBV7-9 and TRBJ2-5, with a weak D call TRBD2 (5 bases). The CDR3 is 15 amino acids. Trimming left V 5 bases short and J 1 base short, with 14 bases between. CDR1 and CDR2 from the germline V gene are SEHNR and FQNEAQ (reference sequence). The CDR3 DNA reads as TGTGCCAGCAGCCGGGAACTATCGGGCCAAGAGACCCAGTACTTC. It translates to CASSRELSGQETQYF.

Points on this clonotype: A much larger clone lies one base from this, so it may be a read error. The rearrangement uses TRBV28 and TRBJ1-4, with D possibly matching TRBD1 (5 bases). Germline CDR1 MDHEN, CDR2 SYDVKM. Trimming removed 3 bases from V and 4 bases from J, with 18 bases in between. The CDR3 runs to 17 residues. Here the CDR3 reads CASSFSSQGLGNEKLFF. CDR3 in DNA: TGTGCCAGCAGTTTCTCGAGCCAGGGCTTAGGTAATGAAAAACTGTTTTTT.

In regard to this clonotype: This sequence may be a read error, since a much larger clone differs from it by one base. The chain joins TRBV6-4 to TRBJ1-2, with D possibly TRBD1 on 5 matching bases. CDR3 length: 13 amino acids. In germline, CDR1 is MRHNA, CDR2 SNTAGT. V lost 5 bases and J 4 bases, leaving 11 bases between the germline ends. The DNA of the CDR3 is TGTGCCAGCAGTTCGGACATGGGCTATGGCTACACCTTC. It specifies CASSSDMGYGYTF.

This chain uses TRBV12-3 or TRBV12-4 with TRBJ1-6, with D uncertain. The CDR3 contains 13 residues. V was trimmed by 9 bases and J by 7 bases, leaving 13 bases between them. The CDR3 here is CASNGERNSPLHF. In DNA form, the CDR3 reads TGTGCCAGTAACGGGGAACGAAATTCACCCCTCCACTTT.

As regards this clonotype: The junction departs from the called germline gene at one end, perhaps through a read error. The rearrangement uses TRBV6-6 and TRBJ1-6; tentative D call: TRBD1 (5 bases). The CDR3 consists of 14 residues. Germline-derived CDR1 and CDR2 are MNHNY and SVGAGI (reference sequence). CDR3 amino acids: CASVKGRRNSPLHF. The CDR3 DNA follows: TGTGCCAGCGTCAAGGGACGAAGGAATTCACCCCTCCATTTT.

The J gene is TRBJ1-1, the V gene TRBV11-2; D ambiguous. Germline V gives CDR1 SGHAT, CDR2 FQNNGV. The CDR3 contains 15 residues. V was trimmed by 0 bases and J by 3 bases, leaving 11 bases between them. The CDR3 sequence is CASSLDPGVYTEAFF. The DNA for the CDR3 is TGTGCCAGCAGCTTAGATCCTGGCGTGTACACTGAAGCTTTCTTT.

The chain is built from TRBV6-1 and TRBJ2-3; D is unclear. V lost 8 bases to trimming and J lost 8 bases, with 17 bases between them. CDR1 is MNHNS, CDR2 SASEGT, per germline. CDR3 length equals 13 residues. CDR3 in DNA: TGTGCCAGCGGTGGACCCCCTCTGGGTACGCAGTATTTT. Amino acids: CASGGPPLGTQYF.

Comment on this clonotype: In this CDR3 the conserved last residue, phenylalanine or tryptophan, is missing, so a read error is likely. The chain combines TRBV2 with TRBJ2-1, with a possible D match to TRBD1 (6 bases). The CDR3 has 13 residues. Germline values: CDR1 SNHLY, CDR2 FYNNEI. Deletions cut 4 bases from V and 3 bases from J, with 7 bases between. CDR3 in amino acids: CASSVQGYNEQFL. Here the CDR3 DNA reads TGTGCCAGCAGTGTACAGGGCTACAATGAGCAGTTCTTG.

Comments on this clonotype: A read error may be the cause here, since a much bigger clone is one base away. This CDR3 is CASSFSTSGSYIEQFF. CDR3 DNA sequence: TGTGCCAGCAGTTTTTCGACTAGCGGATCCTACATTGAGCAGTTCTTC. The rearrangement joins TRBV28 to TRBJ2-1, with 9 bases fitting TRBD2. The CDR3 has 16 residues. CDR1 and CDR2 from the germline V gene are MDHEN and SYDVKM. Full variable domain (outside the CDR3, taken from reference TRBV28 and TRBJ2-1): DVKVTQSSRYLVKRTGEKVFLECVQDMDHENMFWYRQDPGLGLRLIYFSYDVKMKEKGDIPEGYSVSREKKERFSLILESASTNQTSMYLCASSFSTSGSYIEQFFGPGTRLTVL.

There are a few counts of this clonotype. An end of the junction differs from the germline gene, which may be a read error. This chain joins TRBV11-2 and TRBJ1-5; perhaps TRBD1 as D (5 bases). In germline, CDR1 is SGHAT, CDR2 FQNNGV. CDR3 length: 16 amino acids. CDR3 coding DNA: TGCGCCAGCAGCCCCCTCCCACAAAGGGGCGCTCAGCCCCAGCATTTT. Translated, it gives CASSPLPQRGAQPQHF.

This chain connects TRBV10-3 to TRBJ2-5; D is perhaps TRBD2 (5 bases). Germline lookup yields CDR1 ENHRY and CDR2 SYGVKD. This CDR3 has 12 amino acids. The CDR3 region is CVPAEDEETQYF. The CDR3 nucleotides read TGTGTCCCCGCGGAGGACGAAGAGACCCAGTACTTC.

For this clonotype: Mismatch with germline at one junction end may stem from a read error. The rearrangement joins TRBV6-6 to TRBJ1-4; D not resolved. The germline V gene encodes CDR1 MNHNY and CDR2 SVGAGI (reference sequence). The CDR3 runs 14 residues. CDR3 amino acids: CVSSYPDVNEKLFF. CDR3 in DNA: TGTGTCAGCAGTTATCCAGACGTCAATGAAAAACTGTTTTTT.